This T cell receptor (beta chain) derives from a study of T-cell reconstitution after alpha-beta-depleted transplantation in children. Trimming shortened V by 7 bases and J by 0 bases, and 7 bases separated the two germline ends. The CDR3 is 14 amino acids. Library preparation (for TCRbeta) was performed with unique molecular identifiers. From the PCR reads, TCRdb called clonotypes with MiXCR, one entry per CDR3 protein. Of about 1,000,000 distinct CDR3 sequences listed, roughly 31% are singletons. This TCR derives from a boy in the first two years of life who had a stem cell transplant for SCID, so the T cells may come from the graft donor. V and J are TRBV12-3 or TRBV12-4 and TRBJ2-6; no clear D gene. Source: PBMCs, mostly from graft donor cells, taken 360 days after TCRalphabeta/CD19-depleted stem cell transplant. Here the CDR3 reads CASTYRSGANVLTF. The DNA of the CDR3 is TGTGCCAGCACTTACCGCTCTGGGGCCAACGTCCTGACTTTC.